The TCR beta chain described here comes from a study of T cells expressing NK-cell markers. Background on the study: The TCR beta repertoires were obtained from sorted CD3+CD56+NKG2C+, CD3+CD56+NKG2C- and CD3+CD56-NKG2C+ T cells. Study-wide results and caveats: The contribution of dominant NKG2C+ clonotypes to CD8+ T cells in several donors was 1.0-7.0%.

UMI-tagged 5'RACE template switching yielded the TCR beta cDNA. TCRdb reprocessed the 5' RACE reads and keeps a single row for each CDR3 protein, giving no DNA. Its table lists around 470,000 distinct CDR3 sequences. The germline CDR1 and CDR2 sequences are SEHNR and FQNEAQ (reference sequence). The CDR3 is made up of 14 amino acids. A note on this clonotype: Its specificity is unknown.

The material sequenced was blood T cells: a sorted CD56 or NKG2C T cell subset, CD4+ or CD8+ T cells, or bulk PBMC T cells (not recorded which). This receptor was identified in a woman in her fifties or sixties in good health. V gene TRBV7-9 combines with J gene TRBJ2-6; TCRdb reports TRBD2, a call that lacks DNA to check it against. CDR3 in amino acids: CASSGPRGANVLTF. Full variable domain (missing parts from reference TRBV7-9 and TRBJ2-6): DTGVSQNPRHKITKRGQNVTFRCDPISEHNRLYWYRQTLGQGPEFLTYFQNEAQLEKSRLLSDRFSAERPKGSFSTLEIQRTEQGDSAMYLCASSGPRGANVLTFGAGSRLTVL.